Below, one T cell receptor (beta chain) is given with its context. In the authors' methods: Amplification from reference gene primers served as the basis for estimated nucleated cell counts. The assay was immunoSEQ multiplex PCR, and TCRdb's table has in-frame clones only and misses some. Clone size and V and J calls were adopted from that table, with D and trimming inferred from the DNA. Found here are more than 150,000 clones, 70% to 90% of them singletons; the top ten hold 20%. The data were taken from a study of blood T cell repertoires in COVID-19. On the study more broadly: PBMCs, B-cell-depleted T cells, or T cells were the source of the cDNA or gDNA that made up the material.

Germline V gene sequence: CDR1 MDHEN, CDR2 SYDVKM. V gave up 6 bases and J gave up 5 bases; unmatched junction bases: 9. This CDR3 is 15 amino acids long. This TCR came from a man in his 70s with active or convalescent COVID-19. This chain connects TRBV28 to TRBJ1-2; TRBD1 agrees at 10 bases. The sequencing sample was made of peripheral blood. The CDR3 DNA sequence: TGTGCCAGCAGGCCCCCGGGACAGGGGAGGTATGGCTACACCTTC. Protein sequence: CASRPPGQGRYGYTF.